This paragraph reports one TCR beta chain. Its antigen remains unknown. The data were obtained in a study of cytomegalovirus exposure and HLA in healthy donors. Study-level findings and limits: As was reported, the classifier diagnosed cytomegalovirus status with high specificity and sensitivity. The dataset shows that most TCR sequences were rare, while some public TCRs occurred in many donors.

This CDR3 has 14 residues. Germline V lookup: CDR1 SGHTA, CDR2 FQGNSA. V was clipped by 5 bases and J by 6 bases; unmatched bases: 5. Generated by immunoSEQ multiplex PCR, the TCRdb table keeps only in-frame clones and is missing some. The data contain under 200,000 clones, just under 90% of them singletons. Sequencing input: PBMCs. This sequence originates from a woman aged 18-29 years in good health and CMV-seropositive. The chain joins TRBV7-2 to TRBJ2-1; 9 bases fit TRBD1. This chain's CDR3 is CASSRGTGSNEQFF. The CDR3 DNA reads as TGTGCCAGCAGCCGAGGGACAGGGAGCAATGAGCAGTTCTTC.